This TCR beta chain stems from a study of blood T cell repertoires in COVID-19. Study details: Whether acute or convalescent, the COVID-19 samples came from the United States, Italy and Spain. T cells, B-cell-depleted T cells, or PBMCs supplied cDNA or gDNA.

The CDR3 has 13 amino acids. J was trimmed by 7 bases and V by 6 bases; bases with no gene match: 5. Original handling: Researchers report that nucleated cell counts were estimated from reference gene primer amplification. Sequencing used immunoSEQ multiplex PCR; TCRdb keeps in-frame clones, though not all of them. The V and J calls and the clone size are those of that table, but D and trimming were determined from the DNA. The sample holds about 61,000 clones; around 87% are singletons and the top ten take 6% to 8.5%. Sequencing was carried out using peripheral blood. The sequence was collected from a man aged 60 to 69 with acute or convalescent COVID-19. The V gene is TRBV12-3 or TRBV12-4, the J gene TRBJ1-5; 8 positions agree with TRBD1. CDR3 residues: CASRPGGGQPQHF. The CDR3 DNA follows: TGTGCCAGCAGGCCAGGGGGCGGGCAGCCCCAGCATTTT.